These 21 T cell receptor beta chains came from one sample sequenced in a study of blood T cell repertoires in COVID-19. The data were produced by immunoSEQ multiplex PCR, yet TCRdb's version contains in-frame clones alone and is incomplete. The table lists around 200,000 clones, 85% to 90% of them singletons. Sequenced sample: peripheral blood. The receptor set was obtained from a man aged 50 to 59 with acute or convalescent COVID-19.

This clone was observed at least ten times. The CDR3 loop reads CASSGLDRTRSGNTIYF. CDR3 nucleotides: TGTGCCAGTAGTGGACTAGACAGGACACGCTCTGGAAACACCATATATTTT. The V and J genes are TRBV19 and TRBJ1-3, with D possibly TRBD1 on 6 matching bases. Trimming cost V 5 bases and J 0 bases, with 17 bases left between them. The CDR3 consists of 17 residues. Germline lookup yields CDR1 LNHDA and CDR2 SQIVND (reference sequence).

The chain joins TRBV5-4 to TRBJ1-2; 8 positions agree with TRBD1. Germline CDR1 reads SGHNT; CDR2 reads YYREEE (reference sequence). CDR3 size: 15 residues. Trimming took 0 bases from V and 4 from J; bases not matched to a gene: 5. The CDR3 bases are TGTGCCAGCAGCTTGGGTCACGGACAGGGCTATGGCTACACCTTC. Protein product: CASSLGHGQGYGYTF.

This rearrangement joins TRBV30 to TRBJ1-2; TRBD1 might be the D (5 bases). Germline-derived CDR1 and CDR2 are GTSNPN and SVGIG (reference sequence). Trimming took off 0 bases at V and 8 bases at J, with 13 bases between the two ends. This CDR3 region has 13 residues. CDR3 DNA sequence: TGTGCCTGGAGTGTACTAAGGGGCCAAGGCTACACCTTC. Amino acid sequence: CAWSVLRGQGYTF.

The chain employs TRBV2 and TRBJ1-1; maybe TRBD1 (5 bases). Germline CDR1 reads SNHLY; CDR2 reads FYNNEI. The length of the CDR3 is 15 residues. The germline V and J ends were trimmed by 6 bases and 7 bases, with 21 bases remaining between them. DNA of the CDR3: TGTGCCAGCAGCATCCTTCACTTCCGGCAGGGTGAAGCTTTCTTT. Its translation: CASSILHFRQGEAFF.

This clone came up once. As DNA, the CDR3 is TGTGCCAGCAGCCAAGCCCGGACAGGGCGGGGTAGGGGCTACACCTTC. Translated, it gives CASSQARTGRGRGYTF. The chain employs TRBV3-1 (or the pseudogene TRBV3-2) and TRBJ1-2, with TRBD1 matching over 8 bases. This CDR3 has 16 residues. After removal of 1 base from V and 8 bases from J, the junction contained 12 bases not matched to a gene. Germline values: CDR1 LGHDT, CDR2 YNNKEL (reference sequence).

The chain couples TRBV5-1 to TRBJ1-4; D is perhaps TRBD1 (5 bases). CDR3 size: 14 residues. The V gene's germline CDR1 is SGHRS and CDR2 YFSETQ. Trimming pared 3 bases from V and 6 bases from J, leaving 12 bases between. The CDR3 protein is CASSSGREDEKLFF. The CDR3 bases are TGCGCCAGCAGCTCGGGCAGGGAGGATGAAAAACTGTTTTTT.

There are a few counts of this clone. CDR3: CASSSGTSGGGEQFF. CDR3 DNA sequence: TGTGCCAGTAGTTCCGGGACTAGCGGGGGCGGTGAGCAGTTCTTC. The rearrangement uses TRBV19 and TRBJ2-1, with 14 bases aligning to TRBD2. The CDR3 totals 15 residues. V shed 5 bases and J 9 bases; nucleotides not matched to a gene: 6. Germline loops: CDR1 LNHDA, CDR2 SQIVND (reference sequence).

The chain uses TRBV3-1 (or the pseudogene TRBV3-2) and TRBJ1-1, with unresolved D. The CDR3 length is 15 residues. V lost 7 bases, J lost 5 bases, and 20 bases lay in between. Germline CDR1 and CDR2: LGHDT and YNNKEL (reference sequence). CDR3 residues: CASTTEGRVGTEAFF. CDR3 coding DNA: TGTGCCAGCACCACAGAGGGTAGGGTGGGGACTGAAGCTTTCTTT.

V gene TRBV19 combines with J gene TRBJ2-3, with 9 bases that match TRBD2. After removal of 0 bases from V and 4 bases from J, the junction contained 8 bases not matched to a gene. The CDR3 has 17 residues. Germline CDR1 is LNHDA and CDR2 is SQIVND (reference sequence). CDR3 protein: CASSIDLAGPLADTQYF. CDR3 in DNA: TGTGCCAGTAGTATAGACCTAGCGGGACCCCTGGCAGATACGCAGTATTTT.

Regarding this clone: Other DNA sequences in this sample translate to the same CDR3. This sequence joins TRBV18 and TRBJ2-7; tentatively, D is TRBD1 (6 bases). The CDR3 loop spans 14 amino acids. V lost 3 bases and J lost 0, with 9 bases in between. CDR1 is KGHSH and CDR2 is LQKENI in the germline V gene. DNA for the CDR3: TGTGCCAGCTCACCTGGGACATCCTCCTACGAGCAGTACTTC. Its translation is CASSPGTSSYEQYF.

This clone occurred once. The CDR3 nucleotides are TGTGCCAGCTCAGAAGGGGGCGGGTATGGCTACACCTTC. Protein sequence: CASSEGGGYGYTF. This sequence joins TRBV18 and TRBJ1-2; 7 bases line up with TRBD1. Trimming cost V 5 bases and J 5 bases; bases outside gene matches: 5. The CDR3 is 13 amino acids. Germline CDR1 is KGHSH and CDR2 is LQKENI.

This clone occurred a few times. V is TRBV27 and J is TRBJ1-6, with 10 bases that match TRBD1. Trimming at V came to 8 bases and at J to 2 bases, leaving 6 bases not matched to a gene. The CDR3 consists of 16 residues. Germline V gives CDR1 MNHEY, CDR2 SMNVEV (reference sequence). The CDR3 spells CASRRDRGAYNSPLHF. The CDR3 region has the DNA TGTGCCAGCCGACGGGACAGGGGTGCCTATAATTCACCCCTCCACTTT.

This clone occurred once. The chain joins TRBV5-4 to TRBJ1-4; 7 nucleotides line up with TRBD1. The length of the CDR3 is 16 residues. CDR1 SGHNT and CDR2 YYREEE come from the germline V gene (reference sequence). V was pared by 3 bases and J by 2 bases, with 7 bases of the junction left unmatched. CDR3 protein: CASSSQGGGTNEKLFF. Here the CDR3 DNA reads TGTGCCAGCAGCTCCCAAGGGGGCGGGACTAATGAAAAACTGTTTTTT. The entire variable domain, with the rest obtained from reference TRBV5-4 and TRBJ1-4, is as follows: ETGVTQSPTHLIKTRGQQVTLRCSSQSGHNTVSWYQQALGQGPQFIFQYYREEENGRGNFPPRFSGLQFPNYSSELNVNALELDDSALYLCASSSQGGGTNEKLFFGSGTQLSVL.

J is TRBJ1-2 and V is TRBV5-6, with D possibly TRBD1 on 6 matching bases. This CDR3 is 16 amino acids long. Trimming cost V 3 bases and J 4 bases, with 19 bases left between them. Per the germline V gene, CDR1 is SGHDT and CDR2 is YYEEEE. CDR3: CASSYAGGGTLYGYTF. The CDR3 DNA reads TGTGCCAGCAGCTACGCTGGGGGCGGCACCCTCTATGGCTACACCTTC. Full variable domain (rest looked up from reference TRBV5-6 and TRBJ1-2): DAGVTQSPTHLIKTRGQQVTLRCSPKSGHDTVSWYQQALGQGPQFIFQYYEEEERQRGNFPDRFSGHQFPNYSSELNVNALLLGDSALYLCASSYAGGGTLYGYTFGSGTRLTVV.

The J gene is TRBJ1-1, the V gene TRBV7-9; no clear D. The germline V gene has CDR1 SEHNR and CDR2 FQNEAQ (reference sequence). The germline V and J ends were trimmed by 5 bases and 11 bases, with 15 bases remaining between them. CDR3 length: 12 amino acids. This chain's CDR3 is CASSPDGPEAFF. Here the CDR3 DNA reads TGTGCCAGCAGCCCCGACGGCCCGGAGGCTTTCTTT.

The chain couples TRBV4-1 to TRBJ2-6, with TRBD1 identical over 7 bases. CDR1 is MGHRA, CDR2 YSYEKL, per germline. There are 22 residues in the CDR3. V lost 0 bases, J lost 2 bases, and 19 bases stayed unmatched. The CDR3 DNA sequence: TGCGCCAGCAGCCAAGAACAGAGGAGGCCAAGGGGGCGGTTCCCTGGGGCCAACGTCCTGACTTTC. As protein: CASSQEQRRPRGRFPGANVLTF.

The chain combines TRBV9 with TRBJ2-1; 8 bases are a match to TRBD1. The CDR3 spans 12 residues. Trimming cost V 4 bases and J 8 bases; bases outside gene matches: 2. Looked up from germline, CDR1 is SGDLS and CDR2 is YYNGEE. CDR3 bases: TGTGCCAGCAGCCCGACAGGGGATGAGCAGTTCTTC. Translating it yields CASSPTGDEQFF.

The chain employs TRBV4-1 and TRBJ1-4; D is unclear. Trimming removed 2 bases from V and 4 bases from J, with 14 bases in between. The CDR3 has 16 amino acids. The germline CDR1 and CDR2 sequences are MGHRA and YSYEKL. CDR3 region: CASSQPPQAGNEKLFF. In DNA, the CDR3 is TGCGCCAGCAGCCAACCCCCCCAAGCGGGTAATGAAAAACTGTTTTTT.

The chain carries TRBV5-6 and TRBJ1-2; D is ambiguous. CDR1 SGHDT and CDR2 YYEEEE come from the germline V gene. This CDR3 is 15 amino acids long. V lost 4 bases, J lost 3 bases, and 16 bases lay in between. CDR3 in DNA: TGTGCCAGCAGCCGCTTAGGAATCGAGGACTATGGCTACACCTTC. Encoded protein: CASSRLGIEDYGYTF.

V and J are TRBV14 and TRBJ2-1; 11 bases are a match to TRBD2. This CDR3 is built from 20 residues. From germline, CDR1 is SGHDN and CDR2 FVKESK. J gave up 0 bases and V 2 bases, and 12 bases lay outside the gene matches. Here the CDR3 DNA reads TGTGCCAGCAGCCAATCTTCTCTAGCGGGGGGCCCGAGCTCCTACAATGAGCAGTTCTTC. Amino acids: CASSQSSLAGGPSSYNEQFF.

This chain joins TRBV6-5 and TRBJ1-4, with D perhaps TRBD1 (6 bases). The germline V gene has CDR1 MNHEY and CDR2 SVGAGI. The V gene lost 7 bases and the J gene lost 10 bases, with 22 bases spanning the gap. The CDR3 sequence is 15 residues long. This CDR3 reads CASNTWTESRVKLFF. The CDR3 DNA is TGTGCCAGCAACACCTGGACAGAAAGTCGCGTAAAACTGTTTTTT.